The 31 T cell receptor beta chains presented below share a single source sample, sequenced in a study of blood T cell repertoires in COVID-19. The protocol was immunoSEQ multiplex PCR, while the TCRdb copy is restricted to in-frame clones and leaves out a portion. The sample shows approximately 44,000 clones, around 83% of them seen only once. The sample comprised peripheral blood. The origin of the receptors is a human donor in a cohort sampled during active COVID-19.

This chain links TRBV7-2 with TRBJ2-7; the D gene is possibly TRBD1 (6 bases). The CDR3 consists of 14 residues. Germline V CDR1 and CDR2: SGHTA, FQGNSA. The V and J ends lost 1 base and 3 bases respectively, with 10 bases between them. The CDR3 DNA reads as TGTGCCAGCAGCTTAGACAGGGTGTACTACGAGCAGTACTTC. Translating gives CASSLDRVYYEQYF.

The chain joins TRBV3-1 (or the pseudogene TRBV3-2) to TRBJ1-6; D remains ambiguous. Germline CDR1 LGHDT, CDR2 YNNKEL (reference sequence). The CDR3 loop spans 16 amino acids. V was cut by 1 base and J by 6 bases, with 13 bases left in between. In DNA, the CDR3 is TGTGCCAGCAGCCAAGTCATTCCCGGAGGTAATTCACCCCTCCACTTT. Its protein is CASSQVIPGGNSPLHF.

The chain combines TRBV19 with TRBJ2-3, with 10 positions matching TRBD2. CDR3 length equals 17 residues. CDR1 is LNHDA and CDR2 is SQIVND in the germline V gene (reference sequence). Trimming at V came to 4 bases and at J to 0 bases, leaving 7 bases not matched to a gene. DNA of the CDR3: TGTGCCAGTAGTAGGACTAGCGGACCCCTTAGCACAGATACGCAGTATTTT. Its translation: CASSRTSGPLSTDTQYF. The entire variable domain, with the rest obtained from reference TRBV19 and TRBJ2-3, is as follows: DGGITQSPKYLFRKEGQNVTLSCEQNLNHDAMYWYRQDPGQGLRLIYYSQIVNDFQKGDIAEGYSVSREKKESFPLTVTSAQKNPTAFYLCASSRTSGPLSTDTQYFGPGTRLTVL.

This clone was seen a few times. The V gene is TRBV6-1, the J gene TRBJ2-7; weak D call: TRBD2 (6 bases). V lost 0 bases to trimming and J lost 3 bases, with 15 bases between them. The CDR3 sequence is 16 residues long. Germline lookup yields CDR1 MNHNS and CDR2 SASEGT. Here the CDR3 reads CASSEALHGTYYEQYF. CDR3 nucleotide sequence: TGTGCCAGCAGTGAAGCTTTACACGGGACTTACTACGAGCAGTACTTC.

This sequence joins TRBV7-6 and TRBJ2-2, with 10 positions matching TRBD2. J was trimmed by 6 bases and V by 2 bases; bases with no gene match: 3. Germline loops: CDR1 SGHVS, CDR2 FNYEAQ. The length of the CDR3 is 15 residues. The CDR3 loop reads CASSLKLAGSGELFF. Here the CDR3 DNA reads TGTGCCAGCAGCTTAAAACTAGCGGGGTCCGGGGAGCTGTTTTTT.

The chain recombines TRBV5-1 with TRBJ2-7; 8 bases fit TRBD2. Germline V lookup: CDR1 SGHRS, CDR2 YFSETQ. After removal of 6 bases from V and 2 bases from J, the junction contained 7 bases not matched to a gene. This CDR3 has 14 amino acids. In DNA form, the CDR3 reads TGCGCCAGCAAACGTACAGCGGGGGCCTACGAGCAGTACTTC. It yields the protein CASKRTAGAYEQYF.

The gene calls are TRBV28 and TRBJ1-4, with TRBD1 matching 8 bases. Germline values: CDR1 MDHEN, CDR2 SYDVKM. The CDR3 loop spans 14 amino acids. V dropped 5 bases and J dropped 7; count of bases not matched to a gene: 6. The CDR3 is CASSDRGRGEKLFF. CDR3 bases: TGTGCCAGCAGTGACAGGGGTCGAGGTGAAAAACTGTTTTTT. Full variable domain (missing parts from reference TRBV28 and TRBJ1-4): DVKVTQSSRYLVKRTGEKVFLECVQDMDHENMFWYRQDPGLGLRLIYFSYDVKMKEKGDIPEGYSVSREKKERFSLILESASTNQTSMYLCASSDRGRGEKLFFGSGTQLSVL.

The CDR3 region is CASSRIISGGPFSSTDTQYF. CDR3 DNA sequence: TGCGCCAGCAGCCGAATAATTAGCGGGGGACCTTTCTCTAGCACAGATACGCAGTATTTT. This sequence joins TRBV5-1 and TRBJ2-3, with 9 bases identical to TRBD2. Germline CDR1 and CDR2: SGHRS and YFSETQ. The CDR3 consists of 20 residues. After removal of 4 bases from V and 0 bases from J, the junction contained 18 bases not matched to a gene. The variable domain in full, completed from reference TRBV5-1 and TRBJ2-3, reads KAGVTQTPRYLIKTRGQQVTLSCSPISGHRSVSWYQQTPGQGLQFLFEYFSETQRNKGNFPGRFSGRQFSNSRSEMNVSTLELGDSALYLCASSRIISGGPFSSTDTQYFGPGTRLTVL.

The V and J genes are TRBV7-8 and TRBJ1-2; D is possibly TRBD1 (6 bases). The CDR3 spans 16 residues. Between the trimmed V and J ends, which lost 1 base and 0 bases, there was a span of 12 bases. CDR1 SGHVS and CDR2 FQNEAQ come from the germline V gene. CDR3 nucleotides: TGTGCCAGCAGCTTAGTGGCAGGGGAAGCTAACTATGGCTACACCTTC. Encoded protein: CASSLVAGEANYGYTF.

The chain carries TRBV6-4 and TRBJ2-1; D unresolved. V was trimmed by 4 bases and J by 4 bases, leaving 8 bases between them. This CDR3 region has 13 residues. From germline, CDR1 is MRHNA and CDR2 SNTAGT. The CDR3 sequence is CASSAEAYNEQFF. The CDR3 nucleotides read TGTGCCAGCAGTGCCGAGGCTTACAATGAGCAGTTCTTC.

The rearrangement uses TRBV5-3 and TRBJ2-7; 8 bases line up with TRBD1. TRBV5-3 is marked as an open reading frame, function uncertain. The junction had 5 bases not matched to a gene; V was cut back by 2 bases and J by 1 base. The CDR3 consists of 15 residues. CDR3: CARSFGQGGSYEQYF. The CDR3 region has the DNA TGTGCCAGAAGCTTTGGACAGGGAGGATCCTACGAGCAGTACTTC.

Here the CDR3 reads CASSYSSNPPSELFF. CDR3 DNA: TGTGCCAGCAGTTACTCGAGCAACCCACCGTCGGAGCTGTTTTTT. V gene TRBV6-6 combines with J gene TRBJ2-2, with D hard to call. The CDR3 extends over 15 amino acids. CDR1 and CDR2 from the germline V gene are MNHNY and SVGAGI (reference sequence). V lost 0 bases, J lost 10 bases, and 15 bases lay in between.

J is TRBJ1-4 and V is TRBV12-3 or TRBV12-4; no clear D. The CDR3 is 12 residues long. The germline V and J ends were trimmed by 10 bases and 12 bases, with 18 bases remaining between them. This chain's CDR3 is CATGLFGSELFF. CDR3 DNA sequence: TGTGCCACCGGGTTGTTTGGCAGCGAACTGTTTTTT.

The chain links TRBV24-1 to TRBJ2-1; no definite D call. This CDR3 has 18 residues. V was clipped by 0 bases and J by 0 bases, with 14 bases between them. Looked up from germline, CDR1 is KGHDR and CDR2 is SFDVKD. CDR3 region: CATSDLPQLPSSYNEQFF. In DNA, the CDR3 is TGTGCCACCAGTGATTTGCCACAGCTACCCAGCTCCTACAATGAGCAGTTCTTC.

This chain links TRBV15 with TRBJ1-2; the D gene is possibly TRBD1 (5 bases). Germline loops: CDR1 LNHNV, CDR2 YYDKDF (reference sequence). The CDR3 has 14 residues. Trimming stripped 1 base from V and 8 bases from J, with 14 bases between. The chain's CDR3 is CATSRVIAGQGYTF. As DNA, the CDR3 is TGTGCCACCAGCAGAGTCATCGCAGGGCAAGGCTACACCTTC. The complete variable domain, with remaining parts taken from reference TRBV15 and TRBJ1-2, reads DAMVIQNPRYQVTQFGKPVTLSCSQTLNHNVMYWYQQKSSQAPKLLFHYYDKDFNNEADTPDNFQSRRPNTSFCFLDIRSPGLGDTAMYLCATSRVIAGQGYTFGSGTRLTVV.

This clone is a singleton in its sample. CDR3 DNA: TGTGCCAGCAGCTCGTGGACAGGGTGGCAGCCCCAGCATTTT. It is translated as CASSSWTGWQPQHF. The chain uses TRBV5-5 and TRBJ1-5; 8 nucleotides agree with TRBD1. The CDR3 is made up of 14 amino acids. With V trimmed by 3 bases and J by 7 bases, 6 bases remained unmatched. The V gene's germline CDR1 is SGHKS and CDR2 YYEKEE (reference sequence).

The chain combines TRBV7-6 with TRBJ2-1, with D unclear. The CDR3 is 13 amino acids. The germline CDR1 and CDR2 sequences are SGHVS and FNYEAQ. The V end was cut by 1 base, the J end by 7 bases, with 8 bases between. CDR3 loop: CASSLGLLNEQFF. In nucleotides, the CDR3 is TGTGCCAGCAGCTTAGGGTTGCTAAATGAGCAGTTCTTC.

The chain couples TRBV5-1 to TRBJ2-7; 8 bases align to TRBD1. Germline-derived CDR1 and CDR2 are SGHRS and YFSETQ. The J segment lost 2 bases and the V segment lost 0 bases, leaving 4 bases of the junction unmatched. The CDR3 spans 15 residues. The CDR3 protein is CASSLGGQVPYEQYF. CDR3 sequence (DNA): TGCGCCAGCAGCTTGGGGGGACAGGTTCCCTACGAGCAGTACTTC.

The chain is built from TRBV14 and TRBJ1-2; 7 bases line up with TRBD1. This CDR3 is 14 amino acids long. Trimming at V came to 2 bases and at J to 8 bases, leaving 8 bases not matched to a gene. Germline V CDR1 and CDR2: SGHDN, FVKESK. The CDR3, as DNA: TGTGCCAGCAGCCAATATAAGGGGGCGAGCGGCTACACCTTC. Protein sequence: CASSQYKGASGYTF.

On this clone: Other DNA sequences of this sample code for an identical CDR3. The CDR3 sequence: CASSQQGAGGNTIYF. In nucleotides, the CDR3 is TGTGCCAGCTCCCAACAGGGGGCAGGAGGAAACACCATATATTTT. The gene calls are TRBV18 and TRBJ1-3, with TRBD1 matching over 9 bases. This CDR3 is built from 15 residues. Germline assignment: CDR1 KGHSH and CDR2 LQKENI. V gave up 6 bases and J gave up 4 bases; unmatched junction bases: 7.

This clone was observed a single time. The rearrangement uses TRBV6-1 and TRBJ2-5, with D possibly TRBD1 on 5 matching bases. V lost 3 bases and J 5 bases, leaving 16 bases between the germline ends. There are 15 residues in the CDR3. Per the germline V gene, CDR1 is MNHNS and CDR2 is SASEGT. This CDR3 is CASSDDQGIWETQYF. The CDR3 region has the DNA TGTGCCAGCAGTGATGACCAGGGAATTTGGGAGACCCAGTACTTC.

As concerns this clone: Other DNA sequences from this sample encode an identical CDR3 as well. This rearrangement joins TRBV6-5 to TRBJ2-2; D not certain. Per germline, CDR1 MNHEY and CDR2 SVGAGI. The V and J ends lost 5 bases and 4 bases respectively, with 5 bases between them. CDR3 size: 12 residues. The CDR3 loop is CASSPLTGELFF. Written as DNA, the CDR3 is TGTGCCAGCAGTCCACTCACCGGGGAGCTGTTTTTT.

This chain uses TRBV14 with TRBJ2-3; TRBD2 aligns across 7 bases. J gave up 11 bases and V 4 bases, and 9 bases lay outside the gene matches. Per the germline V gene, CDR1 is SGHDN and CDR2 is FVKESK. The CDR3 is 13 amino acids. CDR3 amino acids: CASSPRLAGEQYF. Here the CDR3 DNA reads TGTGCCAGCAGCCCCCGACTAGCTGGAGAGCAGTATTTT.

This chain connects TRBV25-1 to TRBJ2-3; 7 nucleotides agree with TRBD2. Trimming cost V 6 bases and J 1 base; bases outside gene matches: 4. The length of the CDR3 is 14 residues. Germline V CDR1 and CDR2: MGHDK, SYGVNS. The CDR3 here is CASRGGFGTDTQYF. The DNA of the CDR3 is TGTGCCAGCAGGGGGGGGTTCGGCACAGATACGCAGTATTTT.

On this clone: At one end the junction does not follow the germline gene, possibly because of a read error. The chain combines TRBV23-1 with TRBJ2-3; a weak D match, TRBD1 (7 bases). TRBV23-1 is assigned to the ORF class and has an uncertain function. This CDR3 region has 12 residues. The CDR3 DNA reads as TGCGCCAGCAGTCAAGTAGCGGACAGGAGGAATTTT. Its protein product is CASSQVADRRNF.

This rearrangement joins TRBV4-1 to TRBJ2-6; 8 bases match TRBD2. The CDR3 has 18 residues. Germline V lookup: CDR1 MGHRA, CDR2 YSYEKL. The junction had 6 bases not matched to a gene; V was cut back by 1 base and J by 1 base. The CDR3 nucleotides are TGCGCCAGCAGCCAAGCGTCCCCGGGGGGGTCTGGGGCCAACGTCCTGACTTTC. Translation gives CASSQASPGGSGANVLTF.

The chain couples TRBV7-9 to TRBJ1-1, with 7 bases aligning to TRBD1. The length of the CDR3 is 15 residues. J lost 0 bases, V lost 1 base, and 2 bases had no gene match. CDR1 SEHNR and CDR2 FQNEAQ come from the germline V gene (reference sequence). CDR3 in amino acids: CASSLVRGLNTEAFF. The CDR3 DNA is TGTGCCAGCAGCTTAGTGAGGGGGCTGAACACTGAAGCTTTCTTT.

This chain's CDR3 is CASSQDWSVEKLFF. The CDR3 DNA follows: TGCGCCAGCAGCCAAGACTGGTCGGTGGAAAAACTGTTTTTT. The rearrangement joins TRBV4-1 to TRBJ1-4; the D is unclear. CDR3 length: 14 amino acids. The germline gives CDR1 MGHRA, CDR2 YSYEKL. The V end was cut by 0 bases, the J end by 8 bases, with 10 bases between.

The rearrangement uses TRBV5-4 and TRBJ1-1, with D hard to call. CDR1 and CDR2 from the germline V gene are SGHNT and YYREEE (reference sequence). This CDR3 region has 13 residues. Trimming took off 2 bases at V and 4 bases at J, with 9 bases between the two ends. The CDR3 protein is CASSLPSTTEAFF. The DNA of the CDR3 is TGTGCCAGCAGCTTACCTAGCACCACTGAAGCTTTCTTT.

The chain joins TRBV30 to TRBJ1-6, with D maybe TRBD1 (6 bases). The CDR3 runs to 17 residues. Trimming left V 0 bases short and J 6 bases short, with 18 bases between. CDR1 is GTSNPN and CDR2 is SVGIG in the germline V gene (reference sequence). In DNA form, the CDR3 reads TGTGCCTGGAGTGTACAGGGATGGGTTAAGGGTAATTCACCCCTCCACTTT. Amino acid sequence: CAWSVQGWVKGNSPLHF.

The rearrangement joins TRBV3-1 (or the pseudogene TRBV3-2) to TRBJ1-2; D uncertain. Trimming took off 1 base at V and 4 bases at J, with 13 bases between the two ends. This CDR3 region has 15 residues. The V gene's germline CDR1 is LGHDT and CDR2 YNNKEL (reference sequence). The CDR3 DNA follows: TGTGCCAGCAGCCAAGGAACGGCGGCACCCTATGGCTACACCTTC. Translating it yields CASSQGTAAPYGYTF.